Listed here is a single T cell receptor beta chain. Per the original data handling: Estimation of nucleated cell counts relied on the amplification of reference gene primers. Sequencing used immunoSEQ multiplex PCR; TCRdb keeps in-frame clones, though not all of them. The V and J calls and the clone size are those of that table, but D and trimming were determined from the DNA. The data show tens of thousands of clones, with 88% seen just once and about 13% held by the top ten. The entry originates in a study of blood T cell repertoires in COVID-19. About the study: The United States, Italy and Spain provided the acute and convalescent COVID-19 samples. In each case, the material was cDNA or gDNA derived from T cells, B-cell-depleted T cells, or PBMCs.

The germline gives CDR1 KGHSH, CDR2 LQKENI. With V trimmed by 4 bases and J by 5 bases, 3 bases remained unmatched. The CDR3 has 13 amino acids. This TCR was sampled from a human donor with active COVID-19. The donor label of this sample is uncertain. Sample: peripheral blood. The rearrangement uses TRBV18 and TRBJ1-2; 8 nucleotides agree with TRBD1. The chain's CDR3 is CASSRGQDYGYTF. The CDR3 bases are TGTGCCAGCTCACGGGGACAGGATTATGGCTACACCTTC. The variable domain in full, with the rest retrieved from reference TRBV18 and TRBJ1-2, is NAGVMQNPRHLVRRRGQEARLRCSPMKGHSHVYWYRQLPEEGLKFMVYLQKENIIDESGMPKERFSAEFPKEGPSILRIQQVVRGDSAAYFCASSRGQDYGYTFGSGTRLTVV.